This TCR beta chain came from a study of STAT5B mutations in CD4+ large granular lymphocyte leukemia. At the level of the study: The CDR3 'QG' motif was associated with a particular HLA allele among healthy donors. Study-level points and caveats: TRBV06-family usage was enriched in top patient clones (8/27) versus controls (2/35).

A word on this clone: What it binds is not known.

CDR3 size: 15 residues. Trimming took off 4 bases at V and 6 bases at J, with 18 bases between the two ends. Germline CDR1 is SEHNR and CDR2 is FQNEAQ (reference sequence). This table comes from immunoSEQ multiplex PCR, and its TCRdb copy is limited to in-frame clones, with some not included. The sample includes 45,000 or so clones, roughly 85% of them seen just once. Sequencing was done on a sample of CD4+ T cells from blood buffy coats. V is TRBV7-9 and J is TRBJ1-1; D gene unclear. The TCR was taken from a human donor in good health. CDR3 sequence: CASSYEESELAEAFF. The CDR3 nucleotides read TGTGCCAGCAGCTACGAGGAGAGCGAATTGGCTGAAGCTTTCTTT.